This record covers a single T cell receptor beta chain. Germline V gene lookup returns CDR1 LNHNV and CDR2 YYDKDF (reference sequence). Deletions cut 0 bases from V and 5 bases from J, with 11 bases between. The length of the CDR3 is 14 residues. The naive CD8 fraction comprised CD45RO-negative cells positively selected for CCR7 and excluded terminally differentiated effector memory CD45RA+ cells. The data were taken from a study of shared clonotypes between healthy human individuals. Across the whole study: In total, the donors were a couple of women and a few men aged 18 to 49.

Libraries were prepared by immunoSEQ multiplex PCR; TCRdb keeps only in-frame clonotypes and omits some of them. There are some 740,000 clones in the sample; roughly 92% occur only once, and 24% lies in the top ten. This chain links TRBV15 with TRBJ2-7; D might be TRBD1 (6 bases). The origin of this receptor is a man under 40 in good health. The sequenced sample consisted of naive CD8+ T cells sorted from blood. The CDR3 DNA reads TGTGCCACCAGCAGAGATTTCCCAGGGGACGAGCAGTACTTC. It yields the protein CATSRDFPGDEQYF.